The source of this T cell receptor (beta chain) is a study of blood T cell repertoires in COVID-19. In the study overall: COVID-19 samples from acute and convalescent phases originated in the United States, Italy and Spain. Sources were T cells, B-cell-depleted T cells, or PBMCs; the material itself was cDNA or gDNA.

In the authors' methods: Estimates of nucleated cell counts were drawn from the amplification of reference gene primers. Produced via immunoSEQ multiplex PCR; TCRdb's table is partial and in-frame only. Clone size and V and J calls were adopted from that table, with D and trimming inferred from the DNA. The sample shows under 85,000 clones, roughly 86% of them seen only once. Germline CDR1 reads MNHEY; CDR2 reads SVGAGI. The CDR3 runs to 15 residues. V shed 0 bases and J shed 2 bases, with 11 bases lying between them. Sequenced material: peripheral blood. The V and J genes are TRBV6-5 and TRBJ2-7; perhaps TRBD1 as D (5 bases). The receptor comes from a human donor in a cohort sampled during active COVID-19. The CDR3 here is CASSYSSGKTYEQYF. The CDR3 nucleotides are TGTGCCAGCAGTTACTCGTCAGGGAAGACCTACGAGCAGTACTTC.